This T cell receptor (beta chain) is from a study of shared clonotypes between healthy human individuals. General study points: The represented genetic and exposure-history diversity was limited by the small number of donors. In contrast to clonotypes shared by all four donors, non-shared clonotypes had lower generation probabilities. Clonotypes that were shared across four donors made up 4% to 6% of naive CD4 clonotypes.

The donor cohort consisted entirely of Caucasian adults residing in Nashville, Tennessee. The assay was immunoSEQ multiplex PCR, and TCRdb's table has in-frame clones only and misses some. The sample holds a few hundred thousand clones, almost 97% seen once. A single count supports this clone. Its antigen is unknown. This receptor was taken from a woman younger than 45 in good health. Sequencing was performed on naive CD4+ T cells sorted from blood. As for subset: CD45RA+ positively selected.

CDR3 in DNA: TGTGCCAGCAGCTGGACTCGGGACACTGAAGCTTTCTTT. Amino acids: CASSWTRDTEAFF. The chain employs TRBV5-4 and TRBJ1-1; no clear D gene. Germline-derived CDR1 and CDR2 are SGHNT and YYREEE (reference sequence). The CDR3 has 13 residues. With 3 bases removed from V and 3 bases from J, the gap between germline ends came to 9 bases.